These T cell receptor beta chains were read from a single sample in a study of blood T cell repertoires in COVID-19. The protocol was immunoSEQ multiplex PCR, while the TCRdb copy is restricted to in-frame clones and leaves out a portion. In the table there are 170,000 or so clones, over 80% of which are singletons. The sequencing input was peripheral blood. All receptors derive from a woman between 40 and 55 years old with COVID-19, enrolled during active disease. Each CDR3 is given with its conserved first and last residue. Each record gives: clone size, D gene, J gene, V gene, CDR3 protein, CDR3 DNA. The D gene is left open where the match is weak. Expanded clones are given a class, and other clones once, few, many or no size at all.

clone_size: .
d_call: TRBD1
j_call: TRBJ1-1
v_call: TRBV6-5
cdr3_aa: CASSYLGTGRTEAFF
cdr3_nt: TGTGCCAGCAGTTACCTAGGGACAGGAAGGACTGAAGCTTTCTTT

clone_size: .
d_call: TRBD1
j_call: TRBJ2-5
v_call: TRBV5-1
cdr3_aa: CASSAGQGLVLETQYF
cdr3_nt: TGCGCCAGCAGCGCCGGACAGGGGCTAGTTCTTGAGACCCAGTACTTC

clone_size: .
d_call: .
j_call: TRBJ2-7
v_call: TRBV18
cdr3_aa: CASSGSYEQYF
cdr3_nt: TGTGCCAGCTCGGGCAGCTACGAGCAGTACTTC

clone_size: .
d_call: .
j_call: TRBJ2-7
v_call: TRBV24-1
cdr3_aa: CATSEAGYYEQYF
cdr3_nt: TGTGCCACCAGTGAGGCAGGCTACTACGAGCAGTACTTC

clone_size: few
d_call: TRBD1
j_call: TRBJ1-3
v_call: TRBV28
cdr3_aa: CASTSSGTGVNTIYF
cdr3_nt: TGTGCCAGCACCTCATCCGGGACAGGGGTAAACACCATATATTTT

clone_size: .
d_call: TRBD2
j_call: TRBJ2-3
v_call: TRBV5-1
cdr3_aa: CASSLSGTSGGGTDTQYF
cdr3_nt: TGCGCCAGCAGCCTTTCCGGGACTAGCGGGGGGGGCACAGATACGCAGTATTTT

clone_size: .
d_call: .
j_call: TRBJ2-2
v_call: TRBV2
cdr3_aa: CASSEARVTGELFF
cdr3_nt: TGTGCCAGCAGTGAAGCGCGGGTCACCGGGGAGCTGTTTTTT

clone_size: .
d_call: .
j_call: TRBJ1-1
v_call: TRBV10-3
cdr3_aa: CAIREGGRLTEAFF
cdr3_nt: TGTGCCATCAGAGAGGGCGGAAGGTTGACTGAAGCTTTCTTT

clone_size: .
d_call: .
j_call: TRBJ1-2
v_call: TRBV29-1
cdr3_aa: CSVERATYGYTF
cdr3_nt: TGCAGCGTCGAGCGGGCCACCTATGGCTACACCTTC

clone_size: once
d_call: TRBD1
j_call: TRBJ1-2
v_call: TRBV27
cdr3_aa: CASSLLGQGAGDGYTF
cdr3_nt: TGTGCCAGCAGTTTATTAGGGCAGGGGGCGGGCGATGGCTACACCTTC

clone_size: .
d_call: .
j_call: TRBJ1-2
v_call: TRBV18
cdr3_aa: CASSLTDANYGYTF
cdr3_nt: TGTGCCAGCTCACTAACAGATGCTAACTATGGCTACACCTTC

clone_size: .
d_call: TRBD1
j_call: TRBJ2-7
v_call: TRBV6-5
cdr3_aa: CASSYRDRLYEQYF
cdr3_nt: TGTGCCAGCAGTTACCGGGACAGGTTGTACGAGCAGTACTTC

clone_size: .
d_call: .
j_call: TRBJ1-1
v_call: TRBV27
cdr3_aa: CASSLQGSGAEAFF
cdr3_nt: TGTGCCAGCAGTCTTCAGGGGAGCGGCGCTGAAGCTTTCTTT